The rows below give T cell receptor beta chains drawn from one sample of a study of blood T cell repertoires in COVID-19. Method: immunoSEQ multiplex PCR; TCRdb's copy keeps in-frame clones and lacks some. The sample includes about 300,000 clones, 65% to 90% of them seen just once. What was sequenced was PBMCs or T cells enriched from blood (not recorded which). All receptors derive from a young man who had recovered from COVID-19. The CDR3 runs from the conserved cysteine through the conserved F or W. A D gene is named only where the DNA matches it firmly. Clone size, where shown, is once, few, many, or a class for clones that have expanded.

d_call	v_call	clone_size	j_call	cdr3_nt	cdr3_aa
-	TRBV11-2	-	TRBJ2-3	TGTGCCAGCAGCTTTAGCGGATCGAGGGATACGCAGTATTTT	CASSFSGSRDTQYF
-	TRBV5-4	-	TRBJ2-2	TGTGCCAGCAGCTTGGGCCAGGGGTCCGGCACCGGGGAGCTGTTTTTT	CASSLGQGSGTGELFF
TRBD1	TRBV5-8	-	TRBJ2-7	TGTGCCAGCAGCGGCCGGGACAGGGGCTCCTACGAGCAGTACTTC	CASSGRDRGSYEQYF
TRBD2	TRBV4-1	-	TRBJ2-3	TGCGCCAGCAGCCTAAGCGGGGCTAGCACAGATACGCAGTATTTT	CASSLSGASTDTQYF
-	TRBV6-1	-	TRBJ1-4	TGTGCCAGCAGTGAAGCGCTGGGGCAGGGTGGCGAAAAACTGTTTTTT	CASSEALGQGGEKLFF
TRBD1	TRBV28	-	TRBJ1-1	TGTGCCAGCAGCGAACAGGGGGCGGGAGGAACTGAAGCTTTCTTT	CASSEQGAGGTEAFF
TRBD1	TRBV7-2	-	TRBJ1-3	TGTGCCAGCAGTACCCGACGAACGACAGGGGGCATCTCTGGAAACACCATATATTTT	CASSTRRTTGGISGNTIYF
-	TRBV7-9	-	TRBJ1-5	TGTGCCAGCAGCCCGGTCGGATCCGCGGCGGGTCAGCCCCAGCATTTT	CASSPVGSAAGQPQHF
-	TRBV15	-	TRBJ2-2	TGTGCCACCAGCAGAGATGCGGGGTTTCGTAGCACCGGGGAGCTGTTTTTT	CATSRDAGFRSTGELFF
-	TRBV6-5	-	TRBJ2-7	TGTGCCAGCAGCCCACAGCGGACCCTATACGAGCAGTACTTC	CASSPQRTLYEQYF
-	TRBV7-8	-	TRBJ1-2	TGTGCCAGCAGCTTAGGGGACAAAAACTATGGCTACACCTTC	CASSLGDKNYGYTF
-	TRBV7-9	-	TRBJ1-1	TGTGCCAGCAGCTTCGGGACATACTACACTGAAGCTTTCTTT	CASSFGTYYTEAFF
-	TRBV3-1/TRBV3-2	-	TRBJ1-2	TGTGCCAGCAGCCGCCTCCAGGAAAATTATGGCTACACCTTC	CASSRLQENYGYTF
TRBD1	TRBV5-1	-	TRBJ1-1	TGCGCCAGCGGAAAACAGGGGGCAGGCACTGAAGCTTTCTTT	CASGKQGAGTEAFF
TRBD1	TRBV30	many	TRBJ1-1	TGTGCCTGGAGTTCCGGGACAGGGGAAGCTTTCTTT	CAWSSGTGEAFF
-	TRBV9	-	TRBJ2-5	TGTGCCAGCAGCGTAGGGCTAGGCCAAGAGACCCAGTACTTC	CASSVGLGQETQYF
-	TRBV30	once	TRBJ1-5	TGTGCCTGGGGCCCGCCCGGGGGCAATCAGCCCCAGCATTTT	CAWGPPGGNQPQHF
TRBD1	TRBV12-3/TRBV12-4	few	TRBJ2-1	TGTGCCAGCACACCGGGACAGACTAATGAGCAGTTCTTC	CASTPGQTNEQFF
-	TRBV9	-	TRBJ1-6	TGTGCCAGCAGCGTAGCTTTGGCTAATTCACCCCTCCACTTT	CASSVALANSPLHF
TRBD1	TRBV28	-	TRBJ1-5	TGTGCCAGCAGACAGACAGGGGATAGCAATCAGCCCCAGCATTTT	CASRQTGDSNQPQHF
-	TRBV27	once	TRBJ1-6	TGTGCCAGCAGTCTTTCGGGGTTCGATTCACCCCTCCACTTT	CASSLSGFDSPLHF
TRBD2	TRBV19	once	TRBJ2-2	TGTGCCAGCGGGACTAGCGGGTTCTGGGGCAACACCGGGGAGCTGTTTTTT	CASGTSGFWGNTGELFF
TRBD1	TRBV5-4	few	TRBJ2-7	TGTGCCAGCAGCAATTACAGGGGTTACGAGCAGTACTTC	CASSNYRGYEQYF
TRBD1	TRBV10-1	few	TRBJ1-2	TGCGCCAGCAGTGGACAGGGGGTGAATGGCTACACCTTC	CASSGQGVNGYTF
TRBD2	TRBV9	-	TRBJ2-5	TGTGCCAGCAGCGCCCAGACTAGCGGGAGCGGGGAGACCCAGTACTTC	CASSAQTSGSGETQYF
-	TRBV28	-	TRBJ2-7	TGTGCCAGCAAAATGCCGGGGGGCTGGGAGCAGTACTTC	CASKMPGGWEQYF
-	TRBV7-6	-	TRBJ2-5	TGTGCCAGCAGCTTAGAACGGGAGACCCAGTACTTC	CASSLERETQYF
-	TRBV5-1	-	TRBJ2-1	TGCGCCAGCAGCTACGTCGGGAACGCTAGATTGAATGAGCAGTTCTTC	CASSYVGNARLNEQFF
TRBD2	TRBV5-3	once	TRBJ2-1	TGTGCCAGAAGCCCCCGGGCGGGAGGGCCACGGGGCAATGAGCAGTTCTTC	CARSPRAGGPRGNEQFF
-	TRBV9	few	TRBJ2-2	TGTGCCAGCAGCGTAGTCGATACAGGGAACACCGGGGAGCTGTTTTTT	CASSVVDTGNTGELFF
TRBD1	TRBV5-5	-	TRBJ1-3	TGTGCCAGCAGCGATCAGGGGGCGGGCTCCGGAAACACCATATATTTT	CASSDQGAGSGNTIYF
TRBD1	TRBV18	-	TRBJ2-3	TGTGCCAGCTCATCTGCGGGACAGGGTTCAGATACGCAGTATTTT	CASSSAGQGSDTQYF
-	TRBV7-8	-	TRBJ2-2	TGTGCCAGCAGCTTCGTCGGGTTAACCGGGGAGCTGTTTTTT	CASSFVGLTGELFF
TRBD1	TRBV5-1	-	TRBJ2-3	TGCGCCAGCAGCTTAAGGGACAGTTCCACAGATACGCAGTATTTT	CASSLRDSSTDTQYF
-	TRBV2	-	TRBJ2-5	TGTGCCAGCAGTGCCAGGGATGTAGAGACCCAGTACTTC	CASSARDVETQYF
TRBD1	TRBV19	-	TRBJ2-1	TGTGCCAGCCCCCGGACAGGGTTGAGGGCCAATGAGCAGTTCTTC	CASPRTGLRANEQFF
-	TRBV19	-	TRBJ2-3	TGTGCCAGTAGTATTAGGCGGAGCACAGATACGCAGTATTTT	CASSIRRSTDTQYF
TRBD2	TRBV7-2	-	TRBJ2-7	TGTGCCAGCAGCTCCCAGCGGGGGGGGTCCTACGAGCAGTACTTC	CASSSQRGGSYEQYF
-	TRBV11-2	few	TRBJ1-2	TGTGCCAGCAGCTTAGCCGAGAATAACTATGGCTACACCTTC	CASSLAENNYGYTF
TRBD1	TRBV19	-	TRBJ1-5	TGTGCCGCCAGGGACAGCCCCAATCAGCCCCAGCATTTT	CAARDSPNQPQHF
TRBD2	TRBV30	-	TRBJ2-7	TGTGCCTGGAAAAGCGGGAGGGCCTTCGAGCAGTACTTC	CAWKSGRAFEQYF
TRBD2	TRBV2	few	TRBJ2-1	TGTGCCAGCAGGACAGGACTAGCGGGGCTCAATGAGCAGTTCTTC	CASRTGLAGLNEQFF
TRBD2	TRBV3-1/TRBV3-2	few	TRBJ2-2	TGTGCCAGCAGCCCTCTCGTAGGGAGGGCCAACACCGGGGAGCTGTTTTTT	CASSPLVGRANTGELFF
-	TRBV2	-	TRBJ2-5	TGTGCCAGCAGTGAACAGGGGCGGGAGACCCAGTACTTC	CASSEQGRETQYF
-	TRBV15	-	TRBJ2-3	TGTGCCACCTCCGGGGAAGGAACAGATACGCAGTATTTT	CATSGEGTDTQYF
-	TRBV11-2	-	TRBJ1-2	TGTGCCAGTGAGGGGGAAAGGTCCGATGGCTACACCTTC	CASEGERSDGYTF
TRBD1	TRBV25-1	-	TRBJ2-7	TGTGCCAGCAGTGAATTGACAGGGGGATACTACGAGCAGTACTTC	CASSELTGGYYEQYF
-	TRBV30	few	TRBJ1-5	TGTGCCTGGTCACAGGGACGTCGACAGCCCCAGCATTTT	CAWSQGRRQPQHF
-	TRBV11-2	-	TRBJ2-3	TGTGCCAGCAGCTTAGATCAGTCCATCGTAGATACGCAGTATTTT	CASSLDQSIVDTQYF
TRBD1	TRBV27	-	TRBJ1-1	TGTGCCAGCAGTTTAGGGCAGGGGGCCACTGAAGCTTTCTTT	CASSLGQGATEAFF
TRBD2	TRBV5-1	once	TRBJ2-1	TGCGCCAGCAGCCAGCTAGCGGGAGGTTCCTACAATGAGCAGTTCTTC	CASSQLAGGSYNEQFF
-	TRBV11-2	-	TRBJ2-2	TGTGCCAGCAGCCCTCGGTATGGCGGGGAGCTGTTTTTT	CASSPRYGGELFF